Listed below are T cell receptor beta chains from one sample, sequenced in a study of CD8+ T cells in alopecia areata. Data came from immunoSEQ multiplex PCR; TCRdb stores just in-frame clones and leaves some out. The table lists 90,000 to 100,000 clones, more than 55% of them singletons. Sequencing was performed on CD8+ T cells sorted from blood, taken at week 4, from a patient treated with tofacitinib. The receptor source for this set is a human donor with alopecia areata. Both conserved end residues are part of each CDR3. The D gene is left open where the match is weak. Size values are once, few and many counts, or a class for expanded clones, and some rows have none.

>TRBJ2-1|TRBD1|NA|TRBV7-2
CASSFVGRGQASSYNEQFF
TGTGCCAGCAGCTTTGTGGGTAGGGGACAGGCCAGCTCCTACAATGAGCAGTTCTTC
>TRBJ1-5|NA|NA|TRBV27
CASSLTSTLGQPQHF
TGTGCCAGCAGCCTTACATCCACCCTCGGTCAGCCCCAGCATTTT
>TRBJ2-7|NA|NA|TRBV30
CAWSESYEQYF
TGTGCCTGGAGTGAAAGCTACGAGCAGTACTTC
>TRBJ2-1|TRBD1|NA|TRBV7-9
CASSPTGQTYNEQFF
TGTGCCAGCAGCCCAACGGGACAGACCTACAATGAGCAGTTCTTC
>TRBJ1-2|NA|NA|TRBV6-5
CASSYSAGNYGYTF
TGTGCCAGCAGTTACTCGGCGGGGAACTATGGCTACACCTTC
>TRBJ2-7|TRBD1|NA|TRBV27
CASSSGQGAYEQYF
TGTGCCAGCAGTTCCGGACAGGGGGCCTACGAGCAGTACTTC
>TRBJ1-2|NA|NA|TRBV9
CASSVAQGRSDYTF
TGTGCCAGCAGCGTAGCCCAGGGGAGGAGTGACTACACCTTC
>TRBJ2-4|NA|NA|TRBV29-1
CSVEGPGNIQYF
TGCAGCGTTGAAGGTCCGGGGAACATTCAGTACTTC
>TRBJ2-2|NA|NA|TRBV7-9
CASSLTNPNTGELFF
TGTGCCAGCAGCTTAACCAATCCGAACACCGGGGAGCTGTTTTTT
>TRBJ2-2|NA|few|TRBV4-3
CASSQDVQDPNTGELFF
TGCGCCAGCAGCCAAGACGTGCAGGATCCGAACACCGGGGAGCTGTTTTTT
>TRBJ2-7|NA|NA|TRBV7-9
CASSRLDRNSYEQYF
TGTGCCAGCAGCCGACTAGACAGGAACTCCTACGAGCAGTACTTC
>TRBJ2-3|TRBD2|few|TRBV6-1
CASSELAGGPDTQYF
TGTGCCAGCAGTGAACTAGCGGGGGGGCCAGATACGCAGTATTTT
>TRBJ2-7|NA|NA|TRBV6-5
CASSYQGYEQYF
TGTGCCAGCAGTTATCAGGGCTACGAGCAGTACTTC
>TRBJ2-1|NA|NA|TRBV7-6
CASSTDNEQFF
TGTGCCAGCAGCACGGACAATGAGCAGTTCTTC
>TRBJ2-3|NA|NA|TRBV7-3
CASSFAGSTDTQYF
TGTGCCAGCAGCTTTGCAGGGAGCACAGATACGCAGTATTTT
>TRBJ1-2|NA|NA|TRBV2
CASIEASGGYTF
TGTGCCAGCATAGAGGCCTCCGGTGGCTACACCTTC
>TRBJ1-4|NA|NA|TRBV29-1
CSVLSEKLFF
TGCAGCGTTCTGTCCGAAAAACTGTTTTTT
>TRBJ2-3|NA|NA|TRBV28
CASSQTPTGDTQYF
TGTGCCAGCAGTCAAACTCCGACGGGGGATACGCAGTATTTT
>TRBJ2-1|NA|once|TRBV6-1
CASSEGPNEQFF
TGTGCCAGCAGTGAAGGTCCCAATGAGCAGTTCTTC
>TRBJ2-4|NA|few|TRBV5-1
CASSLQGGKLAKNIQYF
TGCGCCAGCAGCTTACAGGGCGGAAAGCTCGCCAAAAACATTCAGTACTTC
>TRBJ2-5|NA|NA|TRBV6-5
CASSSGTSQETQYF
TGTGCCAGCAGTTCCGGGACGAGCCAAGAGACCCAGTACTTC
>TRBJ2-1|NA|NA|TRBV11-2
CASSLGRQGLDNEQFF
TGTGCCAGCAGCTTAGGACGGCAGGGGTTGGACAATGAGCAGTTCTTC
>TRBJ2-2|TRBD2|NA|TRBV27
CASSLLGLAGSGELFF
TGTGCCAGCAGTCTATTGGGACTAGCGGGATCCGGGGAGCTGTTTTTT
>TRBJ2-3|NA|few|TRBV4-3
CASSQVSYTDTQYF
TGCGCCAGCAGCCAAGTTAGTTACACAGATACGCAGTATTTT
>TRBJ2-2|TRBD2|NA|TRBV14
CASREGLAGAGELFF
TGTGCCAGCAGAGAGGGACTAGCGGGAGCCGGGGAGCTGTTTTTT